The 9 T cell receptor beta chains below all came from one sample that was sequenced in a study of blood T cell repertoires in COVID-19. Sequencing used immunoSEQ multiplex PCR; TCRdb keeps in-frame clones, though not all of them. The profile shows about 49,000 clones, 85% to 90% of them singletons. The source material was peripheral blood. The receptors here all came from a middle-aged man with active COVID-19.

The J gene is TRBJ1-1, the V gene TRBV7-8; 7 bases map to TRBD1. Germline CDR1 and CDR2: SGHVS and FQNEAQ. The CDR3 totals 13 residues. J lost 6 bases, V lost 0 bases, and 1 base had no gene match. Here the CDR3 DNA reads TGTGCCAGCAGCTTAGCAACAGGGGCTGAAGCTTTCTTT. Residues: CASSLATGAEAFF. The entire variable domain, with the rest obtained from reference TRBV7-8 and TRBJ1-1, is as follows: GAGVSQSPRYKVAKRGQDVALRCDPISGHVSLFWYQQALGQGPEFLTYFQNEAQLDKSGLPSDRFFAERPEGSVSTLKIQRTQQEDSAVYLCASSLATGAEAFFGQGTRLTVV.

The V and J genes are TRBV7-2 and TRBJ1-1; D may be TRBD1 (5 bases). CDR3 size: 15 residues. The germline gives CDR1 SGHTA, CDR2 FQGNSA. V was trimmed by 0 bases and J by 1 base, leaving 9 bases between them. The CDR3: CASSLAGGGNTEAFF. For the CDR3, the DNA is TGTGCCAGCAGCTTAGCTGGGGGGGGGAACACTGAAGCTTTCTTT.

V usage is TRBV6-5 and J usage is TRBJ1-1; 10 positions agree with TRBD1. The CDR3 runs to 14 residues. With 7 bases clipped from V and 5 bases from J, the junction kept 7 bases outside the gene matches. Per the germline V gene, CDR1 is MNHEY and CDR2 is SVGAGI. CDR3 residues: CASTRTGGYTEAFF. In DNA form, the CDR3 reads TGTGCCAGCACCAGGACAGGGGGTTATACTGAAGCTTTCTTT.

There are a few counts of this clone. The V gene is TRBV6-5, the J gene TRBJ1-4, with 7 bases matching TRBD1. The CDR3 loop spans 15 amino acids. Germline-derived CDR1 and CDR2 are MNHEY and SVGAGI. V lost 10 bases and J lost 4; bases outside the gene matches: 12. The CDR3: CATRKDTGDNEKLFF. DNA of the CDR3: TGTGCCACACGAAAAGATACAGGGGATAATGAAAAACTGTTTTTT.

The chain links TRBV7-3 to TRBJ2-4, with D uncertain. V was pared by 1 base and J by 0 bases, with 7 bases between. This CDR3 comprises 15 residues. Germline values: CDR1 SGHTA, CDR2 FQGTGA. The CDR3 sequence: CASSLIRLAKNIQYF. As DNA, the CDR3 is TGTGCCAGCAGCTTAATCCGTTTAGCCAAAAACATTCAGTACTTC.

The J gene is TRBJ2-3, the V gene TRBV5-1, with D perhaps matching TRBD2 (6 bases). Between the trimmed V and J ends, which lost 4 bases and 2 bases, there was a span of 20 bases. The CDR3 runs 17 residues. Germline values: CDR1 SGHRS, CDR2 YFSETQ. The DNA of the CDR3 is TGCGCCAGCAGCGTACTTTCTAGCGCCGATAACACAGATACGCAGTATTTT. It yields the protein CASSVLSSADNTDTQYF.

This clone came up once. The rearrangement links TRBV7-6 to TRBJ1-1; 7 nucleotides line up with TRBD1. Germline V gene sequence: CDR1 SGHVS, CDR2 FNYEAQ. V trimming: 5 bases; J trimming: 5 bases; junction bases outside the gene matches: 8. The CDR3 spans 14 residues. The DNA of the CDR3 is TGTGCCAGCAGCACCCACAGGGGCGGGACTGAAGCTTTCTTT. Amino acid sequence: CASSTHRGGTEAFF. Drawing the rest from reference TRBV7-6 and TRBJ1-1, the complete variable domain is GAGVSQSPRYKVTKRGQDVALRCDPISGHVSLYWYRQALGQGPEFLTYFNYEAQQDKSGLPNDRFSAERPEGSISTLTIQRTEQRDSAMYRCASSTHRGGTEAFFGQGTRLTVV.

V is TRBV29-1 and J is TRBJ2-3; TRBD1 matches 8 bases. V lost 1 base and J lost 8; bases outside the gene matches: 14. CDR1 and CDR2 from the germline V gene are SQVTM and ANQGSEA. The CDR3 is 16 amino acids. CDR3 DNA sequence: TGCAGCGTTGAAGGAGAAGAAAACAGGGGGATGGGTACGCAGTATTTT. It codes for CSVEGEENRGMGTQYF.

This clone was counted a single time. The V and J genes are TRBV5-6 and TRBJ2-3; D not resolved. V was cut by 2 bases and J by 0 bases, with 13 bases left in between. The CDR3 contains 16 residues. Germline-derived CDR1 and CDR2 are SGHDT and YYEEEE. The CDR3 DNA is TGTGCCAGCAGCTTCAGACTTGACCCTAGCACAGATACGCAGTATTTT. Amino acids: CASSFRLDPSTDTQYF. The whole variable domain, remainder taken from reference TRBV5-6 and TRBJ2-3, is DAGVTQSPTHLIKTRGQQVTLRCSPKSGHDTVSWYQQALGQGPQFIFQYYEEEERQRGNFPDRFSGHQFPNYSSELNVNALLLGDSALYLCASSFRLDPSTDTQYFGPGTRLTVL.